The clone carrying this TCR beta chain was observed at least ten times. What it binds is not known. The sample comes from a study of T-cell reconstitution after alpha-beta-depleted transplantation in children. Study-wide results and limits: One year post-transplant, T-cell counts and diversity were largely derived from T cells produced anew.

Unique molecular identifiers were used in preparing the TCRbeta library. TCRdb analysed the PCR reads with MiXCR anew, one entry per CDR3 protein. This repertoire shows approximately 490,000 distinct CDR3 sequences, 10% to 13% found once; its top ten account for about 2%. CDR3 length: 16 residues. V trimming: 7 bases; J trimming: 6 bases; junction bases outside the gene matches: 10. Germline CDR1 reads MGHDK; CDR2 reads SYGVNS. V and J are TRBV25-1 and TRBJ2-3; 13 nucleotides agree with TRBD2. This sequence originates from a child aged 2-15 years with inherited bone marrow failure, due to receive a stem cell transplant. The sequencing used PBMCs, collected before TCRalphabeta/CD19-depleted stem cell transplant. CDR3 sequence (DNA): TGTGCCAGCAAACTCGTAGGGACTAGCGGGATCGATACGCAGTATTTT. Translating gives CASKLVGTSGIDTQYF.